This T cell receptor (beta chain) appears in the sequencing data of a study of T cell responses to AZD1222 COVID-19 vaccine. Study outcomes and limitations: Elevations in Spike-specific TCR breadth and depth followed administration of two AZD1222 doses. Unmutated regions of variants are reportedly targeted by nearly half of spike-specific TCRs.

With regard to this clone: Its antigen remains unidentified.

Repertoires were generated with immunoSEQ multiplex PCR, while TCRdb's copy carries only in-frame clones and drops some. The sample includes about 210,000 clones, 90% to 95% seen only once; the top ten take 1.7%. The length of the CDR3 is 12 residues. The ends were cut back, 0 bases at V and 5 bases at J, with 4 bases in the middle. Germline values: CDR1 LGHDT, CDR2 YNNKEL (reference sequence). V usage is TRBV3-1 (or the pseudogene TRBV3-2) and J usage is TRBJ2-5, with D uncertain. This receptor was identified in an adult who received the MenACWY meningococcal vaccine as a control. Sequencing was performed on peripheral blood, taken 28 days after the second dose of the MenACWY control vaccine. In DNA, the CDR3 is TGTGCCAGCAGCCAAGAATGGGAGACCCAGTACTTC. Amino acid sequence: CASSQEWETQYF.